This T cell receptor beta chain is drawn from a study of OX40 agonist ivuxolimab in advanced cancers. Study details: Participants averaged 60 years of age (range roughly 20 to 90) and were around 83% male. Prior checkpoint blockade (anti-PD-1, anti-PD-L1 or anti-CTLA-4) was permitted; around 39% had it. Study-wide results and limits: In a subset of nonresponders, normalized T-cell clonal expansion was also low. In the 0.1 to 3.0 mg/kg range, CD4+ and CD8+ blood T cells had expanded clonally by week 6.

CDR3 length: 17 residues. J lost 4 bases, V lost 5 bases, and 11 bases had no gene match. CDR1 and CDR2 from the germline V gene are SEHNR and FQNEAQ (reference sequence). Comments on this clone: Antigen: not known.

Libraries were prepared by immunoSEQ multiplex PCR; TCRdb keeps only in-frame clonotypes and omits some of them. The profile shows fewer than 45,000 clones, roughly 84% of them singletons. This specimen consisted of CD4+ or CD8+ T cells sorted from blood, obtained in a trial of the OX40 agonist ivuxolimab. The rearrangement uses TRBV7-9 and TRBJ2-1, with 10 bases aligning to TRBD1. This clonotype originated in an adult with an advanced solid tumor such as melanoma, head and neck, liver or kidney cancer. In nucleotides, the CDR3 is TGTGCCAGCAGCGTCGACAGGGGGCGATTACTTTACAATGAGCAGTTCTTC. This codes for CASSVDRGRLLYNEQFF.